These 20 T cell receptor beta chains came from one sample sequenced in a study of Tregs in tolerant kidney transplant recipients. Mixed chimerism was transient after nonmyeloablative marrow transplants from related graft donors. Profiling relied on immunoSEQ multiplex PCR, and the TCRdb table lists in-frame clones only, not all of them. The sample yields 84,000 or so clones, 93% seen once. The sequences come from CD4+ T cells from blood (PBMCs), collected 12 months after the transplant. These TCRs come from a human patient who received a combined kidney and bone marrow transplant. These T cells may partly come from the graft donor.

V gene TRBV11-3 combines with J gene TRBJ1-2; 7 nucleotides line up with TRBD1. CDR3 size: 17 residues. In germline, CDR1 is SGHNT, CDR2 YENEEA. With V trimmed by 2 bases and J by 3 bases, 12 bases remained unmatched. CDR3 bases: TGTGCCAGCAGCTTAAACATTCGGTTTGGGACAGACTATGGCTACACCTTC. Protein: CASSLNIRFGTDYGYTF.

This clone was seen a handful of times. This chain uses TRBV9 with TRBJ2-6; 15 bases map to TRBD2. CDR3 size: 18 residues. Looked up from germline, CDR1 is SGDLS and CDR2 is YYNGEE. The V and J ends lost 4 bases and 3 bases, in that order; junction bases with no gene match: 5. The CDR3 is CASSTGLAGGFGANVLTF. In DNA form, the CDR3 reads TGTGCCAGCAGCACAGGACTAGCGGGGGGGTTTGGGGCCAACGTCCTGACTTTC.

V usage is TRBV11-3 and J usage is TRBJ1-1; 7 bases fit TRBD1. This CDR3 is 14 amino acids long. V lost 5 bases to trimming and J lost 2 bases; unmatched junction nucleotides: 5. Germline CDR1 and CDR2: SGHNT and YENEEA. DNA of the CDR3: TGTGCCAGCAGCGAGGGACAGCCCAACACTGAAGCTTTCTTT. This translates into CASSEGQPNTEAFF.

The rearrangement links TRBV5-1 to TRBJ2-3; D is perhaps TRBD1 (6 bases). Per germline, CDR1 SGHRS and CDR2 YFSETQ. The CDR3 runs to 17 residues. Trimming took off 0 bases at V and 0 bases at J, with 14 bases between the two ends. This CDR3 reads CASSLAWGPLSTDTQYF. The CDR3 nucleotides read TGCGCCAGCAGCTTGGCCTGGGGGCCCCTTAGCACAGATACGCAGTATTTT.

The chain joins TRBV29-1 to TRBJ2-4, with 9 bases aligning to TRBD2. This CDR3 contains 12 residues. The V segment lost 4 bases and the J segment 13 bases; nucleotides outside the gene matches: 8. From germline, CDR1 is SQVTM and CDR2 ANQGSEA. The CDR3 DNA is TGCAGCGTTGGCGGGGGGGCCCGTACACAGTACTTC. It encodes CSVGGGARTQYF.

The genes are TRBV5-4 and TRBJ2-7; TRBD2 matches at 8 bases. The CDR3 extends over 11 amino acids. The junction had 3 bases not matched to a gene; V was cut back by 6 bases and J by 7 bases. Germline loops: CDR1 SGHNT, CDR2 YYREEE (reference sequence). The CDR3 nucleotides read TGTGCCAGCACCACGGGGGGGGAGCAGTACTTC. It specifies CASTTGGEQYF.

This chain connects TRBV7-3 to TRBJ2-5, with D tentatively TRBD2 (5 bases). Trimming pared 4 bases from V and 1 base from J, leaving 16 bases between. The germline V gene has CDR1 SGHTA and CDR2 FQGTGA. The CDR3 covers 16 residues. The DNA for the CDR3 is TGTGCCAGCAGCTCGGTGAGGGATCTCCGCCAAGAGACCCAGTACTTC. Amino acids: CASSSVRDLRQETQYF.

Comments on this clone: Other DNA sequences in the sample encode the same CDR3. The chain uses TRBV19 and TRBJ1-6; D gene ambiguous. This CDR3 region has 14 residues. Germline assignment: CDR1 LNHDA and CDR2 SQIVND (reference sequence). V shed 3 bases and J shed 8 bases, with 11 bases lying between them. The CDR3, as DNA: TGTGCCAGTAGTATTAGGGAGGATGATTCACCCCTCCACTTT. Encoded protein: CASSIREDDSPLHF.

V gene TRBV28 combines with J gene TRBJ1-1, with 8 positions matching TRBD1. The CDR3 length is 13 residues. The V segment lost 5 bases and the J segment 3 bases; nucleotides outside the gene matches: 2. Germline values: CDR1 MDHEN, CDR2 SYDVKM. The CDR3 sequence is CASSRQGYTEAFF. As DNA, the CDR3 is TGTGCCAGCAGTCGACAGGGGTACACTGAAGCTTTCTTT.

The V and J genes are TRBV29-1 and TRBJ2-7; 9 bases agree with TRBD2. This CDR3 region has 15 residues. The V segment lost 3 bases and the J segment 7 bases; nucleotides outside the gene matches: 13. CDR1 is SQVTM, CDR2 ANQGSEA, per germline. The CDR3: CSVEVGAGGPREQYF. The CDR3 DNA reads TGCAGCGTTGAGGTCGGCGCGGGAGGGCCAAGGGAGCAGTACTTC.

V is TRBV5-4 and J is TRBJ2-3, with D uncertain. Germline CDR1 is SGHNT and CDR2 is YYREEE (reference sequence). The V and J ends lost 4 bases and 2 bases respectively, with 5 bases between them. The CDR3 has 12 amino acids. The CDR3 DNA reads as TGTGCCAGCAGCAGCACCACAGATACGCAGTATTTT. This sequence encodes CASSSTTDTQYF.

The V and J genes are TRBV5-8 and TRBJ2-7; 7 nucleotides align to TRBD1. The CDR3 totals 14 residues. J gave up 3 bases and V 4 bases, and 7 bases lay outside the gene matches. CDR1 is SGHTS, CDR2 YDEGEE, per germline. As DNA, the CDR3 is TGTGCCAGCAGCCCGGAGACAGGGAGCTACGAGCAGTACTTC. Its translation is CASSPETGSYEQYF.

The V gene is TRBV4-3, the J gene TRBJ2-5, with D perhaps TRBD1 (6 bases). V dropped 4 bases and J dropped 11 bases, with 20 bases sitting between them. CDR3 length: 14 residues. Germline CDR1 LGHNA, CDR2 YSLEER. The CDR3: CASSPADRTEEQYF. The CDR3 DNA is TGCGCCAGCAGCCCCGCGGACAGAACTGAGGAGCAGTACTTC.

V is TRBV7-2 and J is TRBJ1-2; 9 nucleotides align to TRBD1. The CDR3 is made up of 13 amino acids. J lost 8 bases, V lost 1 base, and 2 bases had no gene match. Per germline, CDR1 SGHTA and CDR2 FQGNSA. The chain's CDR3 is CASSLGDRVGYTF. The CDR3 nucleotides read TGTGCCAGCAGCTTAGGGGACAGGGTCGGCTACACCTTC.

The chain combines TRBV28 with TRBJ1-5; a possible D gene is TRBD1 (6 bases). The CDR3 totals 13 residues. Trimming took 8 bases from V and 11 from J, leaving 19 bases between them. The germline V gene encodes CDR1 MDHEN and CDR2 SYDVKM. The CDR3: CASARGRTQSQHF. Here the CDR3 DNA reads TGTGCCAGCGCCAGGGGCAGGACGCAGTCCCAGCATTTT. Based on the CDR3 plus reference TRBV28 and TRBJ1-5, the full variable domain is DVKVTQSSRYLVKRTGEKVFLECVQDMDHENMFWYRQDPGLGLRLIYFSYDVKMKEKGDIPEGYSVSREKKERFSLILESASTNQTSMYLCASARGRTQSQHFGDGTRLSIL.

This clone was seen only a few times. The CDR3 loop is CASRGAGNYGYTF. The CDR3 coding sequence is TGTGCCAGTAGAGGGGCAGGGAACTATGGCTACACCTTC. The chain employs TRBV19 and TRBJ1-2; D possibly corresponds to TRBD1 (5 bases). CDR3 length equals 13 residues. Trimming shortened V by 6 bases and J by 2 bases, and 10 bases separated the two germline ends. Germline-derived CDR1 and CDR2 are LNHDA and SQIVND (reference sequence).

This chain joins TRBV19 and TRBJ1-1; TRBD1 matches at 7 bases. V lost 1 base and J lost 1; bases outside the gene matches: 3. In germline, CDR1 is LNHDA, CDR2 SQIVND (reference sequence). The CDR3 spans 15 residues. The CDR3 sequence: CASSIVRTGNTEAFF. In DNA, the CDR3 is TGTGCCAGTAGTATAGTTAGGACAGGGAACACTGAAGCTTTCTTT. Full variable domain (outside the CDR3, taken from reference TRBV19 and TRBJ1-1): DGGITQSPKYLFRKEGQNVTLSCEQNLNHDAMYWYRQDPGQGLRLIYYSQIVNDFQKGDIAEGYSVSREKKESFPLTVTSAQKNPTAFYLCASSIVRTGNTEAFFGQGTRLTVV.

DNA of the CDR3: TGTGCCAGCAGTCTTCTCCTCGCAGTCCTCTACGAGCAGTACTTC. This translates into CASSLLLAVLYEQYF. V gene TRBV6-1 combines with J gene TRBJ2-7, with D unclear. Trimming took off 5 bases at V and 3 bases at J, with 17 bases between the two ends. The CDR3 spans 15 residues. Germline V gene data show CDR1 as MNHNS and CDR2 as SASEGT.

The chain employs TRBV7-9 and TRBJ2-1; D unclear. Trimming removed 4 bases from V and 0 bases from J, with 10 bases in between. CDR3 size: 15 residues. Germline V gene sequence: CDR1 SEHNR, CDR2 FQNEAQ (reference sequence). The CDR3 sequence: CASSSRLSSYNEQFF. For the CDR3, the DNA is TGTGCCAGCAGCTCCAGACTGAGCTCCTACAATGAGCAGTTCTTC. The full variable domain, its missing parts supplied by reference TRBV7-9 and TRBJ2-1, is DTGVSQNPRHKITKRGQNVTFRCDPISEHNRLYWYRQTLGQGPEFLTYFQNEAQLEKSRLLSDRFSAERPKGSFSTLEIQRTEQGDSAMYLCASSSRLSSYNEQFFGPGTRLTVL.

This chain's CDR3 is CASSPINGQTSNQPQHF. CDR3 DNA: TGTGCCAGCTCACCGATTAACGGACAGACTAGCAATCAGCCCCAGCATTTT. The rearrangement joins TRBV18 to TRBJ1-5, with a possible D match to TRBD1 (6 bases). Germline CDR1 KGHSH, CDR2 LQKENI. V gave up 3 bases and J gave up 0 bases, with 15 bases separating them. This CDR3 has 17 amino acids.